This TCR beta chain was observed in a study of response to subunit inactivated influenza vaccine. Points on this clonotype: Its antigen is currently unknown.

TCRdb reprocessed the RT-PCR reads via MiXCR and lists one record per CDR3 protein. The table includes about 780,000 distinct CDR3 sequences, around 18% detected once. CDR1 and CDR2 (germline): SNHLY, FYNNEI. Trimming took 3 bases from V and 3 from J, leaving 13 bases between them. The CDR3 length is 15 residues. Study findings and constraints: Every seasonal influenza vaccination brings in few new T cells, the authors suggested.

The sequencing here drew on PBMCs from blood, taken about 5 days after vaccination. The V call is TRBV2, the J call TRBJ2-3, with a weak D call TRBD1 (5 bases). This clonotype originated in a middle-aged man who received an inactivated influenza vaccine. The CDR3 DNA reads as TGTGCCAGCAGTGACAGGGTGTTTGTGACAGATACGCAGTATTTT. It specifies CASSDRVFVTDTQYF.